This T cell receptor (beta chain) appears in the sequencing data of a study of blood T cell repertoires in COVID-19. The count of this clone is one. The CDR3 length is 13 residues. CDR1 is ENHRY and CDR2 is SYGVKD in the germline V gene. V was trimmed by 9 bases and J by 3 bases, leaving 14 bases between them. The assay was immunoSEQ multiplex PCR, and TCRdb's table has in-frame clones only and misses some. The table lists 300,000 to 400,000 clones, 70% to 90% of them singletons, with 1.2% in the top ten. The sequence was collected from a woman under 30 who had recovered from COVID-19. J is TRBJ1-2 and V is TRBV10-3; a weak D match, TRBD1 (5 bases). Sequencing was done on a sample of PBMCs or T cells enriched from blood (not recorded which). Here the CDR3 reads CAMGAGPDYGYTF. The CDR3 DNA sequence: TGTGCCATGGGTGCAGGGCCGGACTATGGCTACACCTTC.